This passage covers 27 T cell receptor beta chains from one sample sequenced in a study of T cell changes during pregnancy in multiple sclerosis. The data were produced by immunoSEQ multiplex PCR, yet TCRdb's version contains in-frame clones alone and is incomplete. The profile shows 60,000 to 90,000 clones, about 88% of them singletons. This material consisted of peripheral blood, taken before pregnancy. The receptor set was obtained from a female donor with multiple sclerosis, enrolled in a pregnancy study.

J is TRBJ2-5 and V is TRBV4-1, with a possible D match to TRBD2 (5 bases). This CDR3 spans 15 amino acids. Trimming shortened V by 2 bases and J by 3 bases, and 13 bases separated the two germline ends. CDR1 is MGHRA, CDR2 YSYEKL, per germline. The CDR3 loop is CASSQRGRSEETQYF. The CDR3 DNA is TGCGCCAGCAGCCAAAGAGGGAGATCCGAAGAGACCCAGTACTTC.

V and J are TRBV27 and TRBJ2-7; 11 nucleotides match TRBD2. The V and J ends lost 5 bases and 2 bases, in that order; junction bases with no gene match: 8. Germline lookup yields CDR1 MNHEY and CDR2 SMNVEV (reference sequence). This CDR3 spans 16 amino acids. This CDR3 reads CASSRWGLAETYEQYF. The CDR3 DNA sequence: TGTGCCAGCAGTAGATGGGGACTAGCGGAAACCTACGAGCAGTACTTC.

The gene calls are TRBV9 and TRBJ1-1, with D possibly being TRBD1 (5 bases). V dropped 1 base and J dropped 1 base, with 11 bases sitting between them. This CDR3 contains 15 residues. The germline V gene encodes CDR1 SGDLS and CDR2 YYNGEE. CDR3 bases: TGTGCCAGCAGCGTACTGGGGCAGGGGAACACTGAAGCTTTCTTT. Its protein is CASSVLGQGNTEAFF. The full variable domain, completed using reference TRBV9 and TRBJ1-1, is DSGVTQTPKHLITATGQRVTLRCSPRSGDLSVYWYQQSLDQGLQFLIQYYNGEERAKGNILERFSAQQFPDLHSELNLSSLELGDSALYFCASSVLGQGNTEAFFGQGTRLTVV.

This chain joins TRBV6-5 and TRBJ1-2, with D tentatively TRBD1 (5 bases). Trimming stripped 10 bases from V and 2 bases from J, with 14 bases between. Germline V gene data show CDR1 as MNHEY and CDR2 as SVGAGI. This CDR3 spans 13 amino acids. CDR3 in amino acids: CATKTELNYGYTF. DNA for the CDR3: TGTGCCACTAAGACAGAGCTAAACTATGGCTACACCTTC.

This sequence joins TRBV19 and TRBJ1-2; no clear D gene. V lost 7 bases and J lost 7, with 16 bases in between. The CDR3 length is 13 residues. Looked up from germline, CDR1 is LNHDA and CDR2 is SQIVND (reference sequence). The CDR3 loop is CASNSRQMGGYTF. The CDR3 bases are TGTGCCAGTAACAGCAGGCAAATGGGTGGCTACACCTTC.

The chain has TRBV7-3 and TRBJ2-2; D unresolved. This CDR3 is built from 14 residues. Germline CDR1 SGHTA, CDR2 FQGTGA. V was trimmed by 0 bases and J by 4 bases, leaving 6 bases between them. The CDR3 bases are TGTGCCAGCAGCTTAACGGGCTCCACCGGGGAGCTGTTTTTT. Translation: CASSLTGSTGELFF.

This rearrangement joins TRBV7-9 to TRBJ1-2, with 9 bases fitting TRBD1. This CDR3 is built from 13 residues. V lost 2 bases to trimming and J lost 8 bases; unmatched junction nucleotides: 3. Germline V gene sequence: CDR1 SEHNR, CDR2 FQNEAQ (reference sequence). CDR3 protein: CASSLTTGGGYTF. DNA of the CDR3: TGTGCCAGCAGCTTAACGACAGGGGGAGGCTACACCTTC.

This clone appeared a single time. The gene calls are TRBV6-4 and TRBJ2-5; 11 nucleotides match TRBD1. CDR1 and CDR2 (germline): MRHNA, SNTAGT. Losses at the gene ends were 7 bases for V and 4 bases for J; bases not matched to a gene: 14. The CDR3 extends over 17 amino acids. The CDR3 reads CASTAGGTGTGGETQYF. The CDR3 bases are TGTGCCAGCACCGCGGGGGGTACCGGGACAGGGGGAGAGACCCAGTACTTC.

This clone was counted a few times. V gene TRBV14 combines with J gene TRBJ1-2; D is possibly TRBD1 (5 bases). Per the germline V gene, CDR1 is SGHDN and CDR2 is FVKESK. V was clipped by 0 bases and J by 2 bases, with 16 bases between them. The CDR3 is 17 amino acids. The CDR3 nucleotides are TGTGCCAGCAGCCAAGAATTCGGCGGGGCAACAAACTATGGCTACACCTTC. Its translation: CASSQEFGGATNYGYTF.

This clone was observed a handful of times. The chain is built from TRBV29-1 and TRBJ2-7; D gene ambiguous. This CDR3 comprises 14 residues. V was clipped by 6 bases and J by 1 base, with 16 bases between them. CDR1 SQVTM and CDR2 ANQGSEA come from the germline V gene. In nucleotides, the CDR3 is TGCAGCGTCACAGTTAGGAAAACGTCCTACGAGCAGTACTTC. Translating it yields CSVTVRKTSYEQYF.

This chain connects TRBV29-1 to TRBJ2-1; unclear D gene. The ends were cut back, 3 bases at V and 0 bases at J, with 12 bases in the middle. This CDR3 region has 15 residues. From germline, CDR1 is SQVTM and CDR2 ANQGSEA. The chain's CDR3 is CSVDCLRSSYNEQFF. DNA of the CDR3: TGCAGCGTTGATTGTTTGCGGAGCTCCTACAATGAGCAGTTCTTC.

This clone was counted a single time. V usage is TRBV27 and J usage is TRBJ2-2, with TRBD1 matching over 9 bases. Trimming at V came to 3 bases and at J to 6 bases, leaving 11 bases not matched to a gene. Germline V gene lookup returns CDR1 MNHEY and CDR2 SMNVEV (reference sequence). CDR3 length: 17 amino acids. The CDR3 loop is CASSFHKGQGRPGELFF. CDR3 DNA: TGTGCCAGCAGTTTTCACAAGGGACAGGGAAGGCCCGGGGAGCTGTTTTTT.

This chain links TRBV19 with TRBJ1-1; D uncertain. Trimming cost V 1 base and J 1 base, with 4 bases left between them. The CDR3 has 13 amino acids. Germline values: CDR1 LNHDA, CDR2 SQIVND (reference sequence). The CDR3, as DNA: TGTGCCAGTAGTATAGTAAAGAACACTGAAGCTTTCTTT. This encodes CASSIVKNTEAFF.

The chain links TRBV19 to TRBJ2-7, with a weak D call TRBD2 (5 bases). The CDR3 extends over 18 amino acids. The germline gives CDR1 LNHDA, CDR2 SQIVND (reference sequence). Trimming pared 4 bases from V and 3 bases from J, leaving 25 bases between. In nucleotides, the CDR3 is TGTGCCAGTAGTAGGTACAGACTAAGACTGCGACTGCACTACGAGCAGTACTTC. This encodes CASSRYRLRLRLHYEQYF.

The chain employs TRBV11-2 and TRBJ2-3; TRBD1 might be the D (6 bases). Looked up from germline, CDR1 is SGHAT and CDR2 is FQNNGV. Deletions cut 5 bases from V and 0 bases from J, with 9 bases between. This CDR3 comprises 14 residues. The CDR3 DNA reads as TGTGCCAGCAGCCCAGGGGTAAGCACAGATACGCAGTATTTT. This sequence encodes CASSPGVSTDTQYF.

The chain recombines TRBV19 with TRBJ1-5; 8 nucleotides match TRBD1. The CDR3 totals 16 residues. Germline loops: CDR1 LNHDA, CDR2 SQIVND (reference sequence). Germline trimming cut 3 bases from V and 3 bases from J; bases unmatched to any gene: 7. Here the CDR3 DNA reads TGTGCCAGTAGTATGACAGGGGCCGGTTTCAATCAGCCCCAGCATTTT. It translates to CASSMTGAGFNQPQHF.

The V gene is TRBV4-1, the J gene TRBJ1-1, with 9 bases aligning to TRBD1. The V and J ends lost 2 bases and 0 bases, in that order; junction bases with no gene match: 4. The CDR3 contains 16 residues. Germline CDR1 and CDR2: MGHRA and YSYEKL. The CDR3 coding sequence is TGCGCCAGCAGCCAACCTCGACAGGGGGTGAACACTGAAGCTTTCTTT. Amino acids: CASSQPRQGVNTEAFF.

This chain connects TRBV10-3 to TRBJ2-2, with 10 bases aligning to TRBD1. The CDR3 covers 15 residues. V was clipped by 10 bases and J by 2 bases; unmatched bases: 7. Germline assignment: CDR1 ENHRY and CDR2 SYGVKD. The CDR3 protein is CATGGQGINTGELFF. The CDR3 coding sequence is TGTGCCACTGGGGGACAGGGGATCAACACCGGGGAGCTGTTTTTT.

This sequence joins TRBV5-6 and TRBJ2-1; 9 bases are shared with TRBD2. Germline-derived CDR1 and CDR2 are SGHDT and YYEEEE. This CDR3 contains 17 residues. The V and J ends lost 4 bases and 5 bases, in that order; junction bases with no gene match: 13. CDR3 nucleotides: TGTGCCAGCAGCATACTTGGTGGACTAGCGTTGAACAATGAGCAGTTCTTC. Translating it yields CASSILGGLALNNEQFF. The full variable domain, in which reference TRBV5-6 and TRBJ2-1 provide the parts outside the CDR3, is DAGVTQSPTHLIKTRGQQVTLRCSPKSGHDTVSWYQQALGQGPQFIFQYYEEEERQRGNFPDRFSGHQFPNYSSELNVNALLLGDSALYLCASSILGGLALNNEQFFGPGTRLTVL.

The CDR3 spells CASSTPGHPYEQYF. The CDR3 DNA reads TGTGCCAGCAGCACCCCGGGACATCCCTACGAGCAGTACTTC. This chain links TRBV7-9 with TRBJ2-7, with a weak D call TRBD1 (6 bases). This CDR3 has 14 residues. The germline CDR1 and CDR2 sequences are SEHNR and FQNEAQ (reference sequence). The germline V and J ends were trimmed by 5 bases and 2 bases, with 13 bases remaining between them.

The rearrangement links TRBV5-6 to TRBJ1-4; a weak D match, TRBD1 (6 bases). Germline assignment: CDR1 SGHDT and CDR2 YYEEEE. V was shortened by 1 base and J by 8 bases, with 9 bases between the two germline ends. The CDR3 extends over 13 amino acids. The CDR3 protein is CASSLRGGEKLFF. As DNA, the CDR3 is TGTGCCAGCAGCTTGAGGGGGGGGGAAAAACTGTTTTTT.

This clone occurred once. CDR3 sequence reads: CASSLGASYNEQFF. The CDR3 DNA follows: TGTGCCAGCAGCTTGGGGGCCTCCTACAATGAGCAGTTCTTC. The chain carries TRBV5-6 and TRBJ2-1; unclear D gene. Germline-derived CDR1 and CDR2 are SGHDT and YYEEEE. The CDR3 runs 14 residues. Trimming removed 0 bases from V and 0 bases from J, with 4 bases in between.

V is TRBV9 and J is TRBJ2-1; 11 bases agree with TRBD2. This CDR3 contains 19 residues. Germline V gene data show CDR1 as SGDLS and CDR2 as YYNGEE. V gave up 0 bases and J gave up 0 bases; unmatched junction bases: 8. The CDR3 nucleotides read TGTGCCAGCAGCGTAGGGGCTAGCGGGGGGTCTTCCTCCTACAATGAGCAGTTCTTC. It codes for CASSVGASGGSSSYNEQFF.

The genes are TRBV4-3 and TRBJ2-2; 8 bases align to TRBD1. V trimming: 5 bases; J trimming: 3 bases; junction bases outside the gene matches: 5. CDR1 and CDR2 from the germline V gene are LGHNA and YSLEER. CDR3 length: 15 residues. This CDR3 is CASSYQTGDTGELFF. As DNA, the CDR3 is TGCGCCAGCAGCTACCAGACAGGGGACACCGGGGAGCTGTTTTTT.

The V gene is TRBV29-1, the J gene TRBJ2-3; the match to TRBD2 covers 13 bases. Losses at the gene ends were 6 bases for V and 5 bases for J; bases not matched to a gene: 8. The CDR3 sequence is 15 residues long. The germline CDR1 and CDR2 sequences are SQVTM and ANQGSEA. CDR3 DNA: TGCAGCGTGGCTCGGACTAGCGGGAGCCAAGATACGCAGTATTTT. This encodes CSVARTSGSQDTQYF.

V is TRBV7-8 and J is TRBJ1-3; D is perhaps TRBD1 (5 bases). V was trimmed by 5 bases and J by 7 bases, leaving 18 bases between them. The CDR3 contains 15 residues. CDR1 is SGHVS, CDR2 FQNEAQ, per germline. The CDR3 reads CASSPLGRRGNTIYF. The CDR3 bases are TGTGCCAGCAGCCCGCTCGGTCGGAGGGGTAACACCATATATTTT.

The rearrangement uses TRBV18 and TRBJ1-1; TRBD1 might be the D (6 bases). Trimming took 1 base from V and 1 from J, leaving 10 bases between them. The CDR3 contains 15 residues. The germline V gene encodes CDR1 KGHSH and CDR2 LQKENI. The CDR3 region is CASSPQQGWNTEAFF. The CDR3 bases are TGTGCCAGCTCACCACAGCAGGGGTGGAACACTGAAGCTTTCTTT.